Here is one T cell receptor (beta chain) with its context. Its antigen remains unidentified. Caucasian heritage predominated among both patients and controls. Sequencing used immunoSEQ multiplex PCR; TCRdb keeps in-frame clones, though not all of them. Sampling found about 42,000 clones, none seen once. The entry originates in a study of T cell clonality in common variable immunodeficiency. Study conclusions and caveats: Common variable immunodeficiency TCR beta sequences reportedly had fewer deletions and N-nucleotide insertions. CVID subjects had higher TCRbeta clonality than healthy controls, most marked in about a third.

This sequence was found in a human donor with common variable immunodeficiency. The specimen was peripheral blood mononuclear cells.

CDR3 DNA, as far as it was read: TGTGCCAGTAGTATAATTCCAGGGGCGGCCAAAAACATT. This codes for CASSIIPGAAKNI. The entire CDR3 protein is CASSIIPGAAKNIQYF. The V gene is TRBV19, the J gene TRBJ2-4, with a weak D call TRBD1 (6 bases). The read gets to within 3 residues of the CDR3 end, and the germline J gene fills in the rest. The CDR3 consists of 16 residues. With 2 bases removed from V and 1 base from J, the gap between germline ends came to 12 bases. Germline CDR1 reads LNHDA; CDR2 reads SQIVND (reference sequence).